Listed below are T cell receptor beta chains from one sample, sequenced in a study of shared clonotypes between healthy human individuals. Profiled with immunoSEQ multiplex PCR; TCRdb holds only in-frame clones, not every one. The sample lists under 1 million clones, nearly 95% occurring once. The sample comprised naive CD8+ T cells sorted from blood. The receptors stem from a man aged 25-45 years in good health. CDR3s include the opening cysteine and the closing phenylalanine or tryptophan. A D gene is named only where the DNA matches it firmly. Size tells how often a clone was seen (once, few, many) or the class of an expanded clone, and some rows leave it out.

cdr3_aa,cdr3_nt,v_call,clone_size,j_call,d_call
CASSLQRYRSEQYF,TGTGCCAGCAGTTTACAGAGATATCGGAGCGAGCAGTACTTC,TRBV27,NA,TRBJ2-7,NA
CASRRRAQSGDEQFF,TGTGCCAGCAGGCGGAGGGCCCAATCAGGGGATGAGCAGTTCTTC,TRBV5-5,NA,TRBJ2-1,NA
CSTDGGNEQFF,TGCAGTACTGACGGGGGGAATGAGCAGTTCTTC,TRBV20-1,NA,TRBJ2-1,TRBD2
CASSVPGLAGVFDEQFF,TGTGCCAGCAGCGTTCCGGGACTAGCGGGAGTCTTCGATGAGCAGTTCTTC,TRBV5-4,NA,TRBJ2-1,TRBD2
CASSLFSDYEQYF,TGTGCCAGCAGCTTGTTTAGCGACTACGAGCAGTACTTC,TRBV5-4,NA,TRBJ2-7,NA
CASSQDSSSSGNTIYF,TGTGCCAGCAGTCAAGACAGCTCTTCTTCAGGAAACACCATATATTTT,TRBV2,NA,TRBJ1-3,NA
CASSQERDRERTF,TGTGCCAGCAGCCAAGAACGGGACAGGGAGCGCACCTTC,TRBV14,NA,TRBJ1-2,TRBD1
CASSPGANVLTF,TGTGCCAGCAGTCCTGGGGCCAACGTCCTGACTTTC,TRBV6-5,NA,TRBJ2-6,NA
CASSSKQALQETQYF,TGCGCCAGCAGCTCAAAACAGGCGCTCCAAGAGACCCAGTACTTC,TRBV5-1,NA,TRBJ2-5,NA
CASKTTGTASSYEQYF,TGTGCCAGCAAAACGACCGGGACAGCAAGCTCCTACGAGCAGTACTTC,TRBV6-6,NA,TRBJ2-7,TRBD1
CASSQSGANVLTF,TGTGCCAGCAGTCAGTCTGGGGCCAACGTCCTGACTTTC,TRBV9,NA,TRBJ2-6,NA
CASSYGPYGYTF,TGTGCCAGCAGTTACGGTCCCTATGGCTACACCTTC,TRBV6-5,NA,TRBJ1-2,NA
CASSQAALSHGDSYEQYF,TGTGCCAGCAGCCAAGCGGCATTGAGTCACGGAGACTCCTACGAGCAGTACTTC,TRBV14,NA,TRBJ2-7,NA
CASSPRDLTYEQYF,TGTGCCAGCTCACCCCGGGACTTGACCTACGAGCAGTACTTC,TRBV18,NA,TRBJ2-7,NA
CASSLTVIRGSRSYNEQFF,TGTGCCAGCAGCTTGACTGTAATTCGCGGGAGCCGGTCCTACAATGAGCAGTTCTTC,TRBV7-9,NA,TRBJ2-1,TRBD2
CASSRSRGLAEIGDTQYF,TGTGCCAGCAGCCGGAGCCGCGGACTAGCGGAAATCGGTGATACGCAGTATTTT,TRBV11-2,NA,TRBJ2-3,TRBD2
CASIGDTQYF,TGTGCCAGCATTGGAGATACGCAGTATTTT,TRBV27,NA,TRBJ2-3,NA
CSAEGTSGKDTGELFF,TGCAGCGCCGAAGGGACTAGCGGGAAGGACACCGGGGAGCTGTTTTTT,TRBV29-1,NA,TRBJ2-2,TRBD2
CASSGLGTGGLLDTQYF,TGCGCCAGCAGTGGGTTGGGGACGGGAGGGTTATTGGATACGCAGTATTTT,TRBV10-1,NA,TRBJ2-3,TRBD2
CASSLVVAGRNEQFF,TGTGCCAGCAGCTTAGTTGTAGCTGGGCGCAATGAGCAGTTCTTC,TRBV7-9,NA,TRBJ2-1,NA
CASSATGIYNEQFF,TGTGCCAGCAGTGCGACCGGGATTTACAATGAGCAGTTCTTC,TRBV25-1,NA,TRBJ2-1,NA
CASSQDRSGRGSYEQYF,TGCGCCAGCAGCCAAGATAGGAGCGGCCGGGGCTCCTACGAGCAGTACTTC,TRBV4-1,NA,TRBJ2-7,NA
CASSPKDGLRTEAFF,TGTGCCAGCAGCCCAAAGGATGGGTTGCGCACTGAAGCTTTCTTT,TRBV9,NA,TRBJ1-1,NA
CASSEGEGNQPQHF,TGTGCCAGCAGCGAGGGGGAAGGCAATCAGCCCCAGCATTTT,TRBV9,once,TRBJ1-5,NA
CASSLGSGEQFF,TGTGCCAGCAGCCTTGGCTCTGGTGAGCAGTTCTTC,TRBV5-6,NA,TRBJ2-1,NA
CASTPTGGSNTEAFF,TGTGCCAGTACTCCGACAGGGGGATCGAACACTGAAGCTTTCTTT,TRBV19,NA,TRBJ1-1,TRBD1